This passage covers 28 T cell receptor beta chains from one sample sequenced in a study of blood T cell repertoires in COVID-19. Method: immunoSEQ multiplex PCR; TCRdb's copy keeps in-frame clones and lacks some. The repertoire includes some 110,000 clones, roughly 78% of them detected once, and approximately 16% sits in the top ten. The sample consisted of peripheral blood. The receptors derive from a man aged 55 to 69 with active or convalescent COVID-19.

Worth noting for this clone: This same CDR3 is encoded by further DNA sequences in the sample. The rearrangement uses TRBV30 and TRBJ2-7, with no clear D. CDR1 and CDR2 from the germline V gene are GTSNPN and SVGIG (reference sequence). The CDR3 is 12 residues long. The V and J ends lost 0 bases and 3 bases respectively, with 6 bases between them. The CDR3, as DNA: TGTGCCTGGAGTGTACGAGGCTACGAGCAGTACTTC. Its protein is CAWSVRGYEQYF.

This clone was found a few times. J is TRBJ2-1 and V is TRBV4-1; 9 bases are shared with TRBD2. CDR1 is MGHRA, CDR2 YSYEKL, per germline. This CDR3 comprises 16 residues. V gave up 5 bases and J gave up 4 bases; unmatched junction bases: 9. The CDR3: CASSSTWREGYNEQFF. CDR3 in DNA: TGCGCCAGCAGCTCAACTTGGCGGGAGGGTTACAATGAGCAGTTCTTC.

The V call is TRBV6-6, the J call TRBJ2-1; tentatively, D is TRBD2 (5 bases). Trimming took 6 bases from V and 4 from J, leaving 19 bases between them. There are 16 residues in the CDR3. Germline lookup yields CDR1 MNHNY and CDR2 SVGAGI (reference sequence). The CDR3 sequence: CASRPLERGDYNEQFF. The CDR3 DNA sequence: TGTGCCAGCAGGCCCCTGGAACGGGGTGATTACAATGAGCAGTTCTTC.

The chain combines TRBV7-8 with TRBJ1-4; D possibly corresponds to TRBD1 (6 bases). Germline V CDR1 and CDR2: SGHVS, FQNEAQ. This CDR3 region has 16 residues. The V and J ends lost 5 bases and 0 bases respectively, with 13 bases between them. Written as DNA, the CDR3 is TGTGCCAGCAGCCCCCTGCGGGGGCCAACTAATGAAAAACTGTTTTTT. Translation: CASSPLRGPTNEKLFF.

This clone came up a few times. The chain is built from TRBV7-9 and TRBJ1-2; possible D gene TRBD1, 6 bases. V lost 2 bases to trimming and J lost 8 bases, with 12 bases between them. Germline V gives CDR1 SEHNR, CDR2 FQNEAQ (reference sequence). The length of the CDR3 is 13 residues. The CDR3 DNA follows: TGTGCCAGCAGCTTAAGCAGGGGATACGGCTACACCTTC. Translating it yields CASSLSRGYGYTF.

The genes are TRBV9 and TRBJ2-5, with D possibly TRBD2 on 5 matching bases. The V and J ends lost 4 bases and 7 bases respectively, with 17 bases between them. The V gene's germline CDR1 is SGDLS and CDR2 YYNGEE. The CDR3 is made up of 14 amino acids. This CDR3 is CASSPDPARGTQYF. The CDR3 nucleotides are TGTGCCAGCAGCCCAGATCCAGCACGGGGGACCCAGTACTTC.

The V gene is TRBV5-5, the J gene TRBJ1-1; 11 positions match TRBD1. The J segment lost 3 bases and the V segment lost 3 bases, leaving 7 bases of the junction unmatched. The length of the CDR3 is 16 residues. CDR1 is SGHKS and CDR2 is YYEKEE in the germline V gene (reference sequence). CDR3 nucleotides: TGTGCCAGCAGCTCGGACAGGGGGCACGACTACACTGAAGCTTTCTTT. Translating it yields CASSSDRGHDYTEAFF.

This clone was observed a single time. This CDR3 reads CSASPGGESPLHF. In nucleotides, the CDR3 is TGCAGTGCTAGTCCAGGGGGTGAGTCACCCCTCCACTTT. The chain is built from TRBV20-1 and TRBJ1-6; 7 nucleotides align to TRBD1. In germline, CDR1 is DFQATT, CDR2 SNEGSKA (reference sequence). The CDR3 has 13 residues. Germline trimming cut 3 bases from V and 10 bases from J; bases unmatched to any gene: 6.

The rearrangement uses TRBV18 and TRBJ1-1; 7 nucleotides line up with TRBD1. V was clipped by 6 bases and J by 11 bases; unmatched bases: 9. Germline V CDR1 and CDR2: KGHSH, LQKENI. The CDR3 runs 12 residues. The CDR3 DNA sequence: TGTGCCAGCTCGCCCCGGGACAGAAGGGCTTTCTTT. This sequence encodes CASSPRDRRAFF.

The DNA of the CDR3 is TGTGCCAGCAGCCCGACGGGACAGGGAACTGGAGACTATGGCTACACCTTC. Translated: CASSPTGQGTGDYGYTF. The chain links TRBV7-9 to TRBJ1-2; 9 nucleotides agree with TRBD1. Germline V gives CDR1 SEHNR, CDR2 FQNEAQ (reference sequence). Losses at the gene ends were 5 bases for V and 3 bases for J; bases not matched to a gene: 13. CDR3 length: 17 amino acids.

In DNA form, the CDR3 reads TGTGCCAGCAGCCAAGAGGGAGGGGACGAGCAGTACTTC. It is translated as CASSQEGGDEQYF. V and J are TRBV16 and TRBJ2-7; 7 nucleotides agree with TRBD2. The CDR3 has 13 amino acids. V lost 2 bases, J lost 5 bases, and 3 bases stayed unmatched. Germline V gene sequence: CDR1 KGHSY, CDR2 FQNENV.

The chain couples TRBV5-1 to TRBJ1-3; 9 bases fit TRBD1. This CDR3 has 16 amino acids. Germline values: CDR1 SGHRS, CDR2 YFSETQ. Trimming at V came to 0 bases and at J to 4 bases, leaving 5 bases not matched to a gene. The CDR3 DNA follows: TGCGCCAGCAGCTTGGATGGACAGGGGAAAGGAAACACCATATATTTT. Residues: CASSLDGQGKGNTIYF.

Concerning this clone itself: The junction shows a germline mismatch at one end, possibly a read error. This chain joins TRBV7-2 and TRBJ2-7; TRBD1 aligns across 9 bases. The length of the CDR3 is 13 residues. Germline loops: CDR1 SGHTA, CDR2 FQGNSA. The CDR3 nucleotides are TGTGCCAGCAGCTCCCAGGTTGGGGACAGGGACCACTTC. This gives the protein CASSSQVGDRDHF.

V usage is TRBV7-2 and J usage is TRBJ2-1; a weak D match, TRBD1 (6 bases). The CDR3 is 12 residues long. CDR1 is SGHTA and CDR2 is FQGNSA in the germline V gene. Trimming took 3 bases from V and 8 from J, leaving 8 bases between them. The DNA for the CDR3 is TGTGCCAGCAGCTTTGCAGGGGATGAGCAGTTCTTC. Protein: CASSFAGDEQFF.

The V call is TRBV5-6, the J call TRBJ2-1; tentatively, D is TRBD1 (5 bases). Trimming removed 6 bases from V and 1 base from J, with 14 bases in between. Germline CDR1 and CDR2: SGHDT and YYEEEE. CDR3 length: 15 residues. CDR3 DNA sequence: TGTGCCAGCACCCGTCTACAGGAGTCCTACAATGAGCAGTTCTTC. This translates into CASTRLQESYNEQFF.

The chain combines TRBV27 with TRBJ2-7; D unresolved. The CDR3 is 13 residues long. The germline CDR1 and CDR2 sequences are MNHEY and SMNVEV (reference sequence). V was clipped by 5 bases and J by 3 bases, with 11 bases between them. The CDR3 bases are TGTGCCAGCAGTCCGACCGACAACTACGAGCAGTACTTC. Protein product: CASSPTDNYEQYF.

The chain has TRBV7-3 and TRBJ2-1; D unclear. The germline V gene encodes CDR1 SGHTA and CDR2 FQGTGA. This CDR3 has 13 residues. V gave up 3 bases and J gave up 2 bases, with 5 bases separating them. The CDR3 loop reads CASSFDTYNEQFF. The CDR3 bases are TGTGCCAGCAGCTTCGACACCTACAATGAGCAGTTCTTC.

The CDR3 reads CASGQSNYGYTF. The DNA for the CDR3 is TGTGCTAGTGGACAGTCTAACTATGGCTACACCTTC. The V call is TRBV12-5, the J call TRBJ1-2; D is ambiguous. Germline assignment: CDR1 LGHNT and CDR2 FRNRAP. This CDR3 spans 12 amino acids. V was shortened by 6 bases and J by 0 bases, with 5 bases between the two germline ends.

This sequence joins TRBV2 and TRBJ2-1, with TRBD2 matching over 10 bases. Per germline, CDR1 SNHLY and CDR2 FYNNEI. The CDR3 totals 15 residues. V shed 8 bases, J shed 3 bases, and the junction held 7 bases outside the gene matches. The CDR3 spells CASLRSSGSYNEQFF. DNA for the CDR3: TGTGCCAGCCTGCGGTCTAGCGGGAGCTACAATGAGCAGTTCTTC.

The chain joins TRBV30 to TRBJ2-7, with TRBD1 as a possible D gene (6 bases). CDR3 length: 15 amino acids. CDR1 and CDR2 from the germline V gene are GTSNPN and SVGIG (reference sequence). The V end lost 0 bases, the J end lost 5 bases, and 17 bases lay between the germline ends. CDR3 coding DNA: TGTGCCTGGAGTGTAGGTTTCACAGGGCGGGACGAGCAGTACTTC. It encodes CAWSVGFTGRDEQYF.

The V call is TRBV7-2, the J call TRBJ2-1, with D possibly matching TRBD2 (5 bases). Trimming pared 1 base from V and 7 bases from J, leaving 11 bases between. The CDR3 totals 14 residues. Germline-derived CDR1 and CDR2 are SGHTA and FQGNSA. The DNA for the CDR3 is TGTGCCAGCAGCTTAGGTGGGAGCATGAATGAGCAGTTCTTC. This translates into CASSLGGSMNEQFF.

The chain carries TRBV29-1 and TRBJ2-7, with 11 bases matching TRBD1. Germline V gene lookup returns CDR1 SQVTM and CDR2 ANQGSEA. CDR3 length: 13 residues. After removal of 7 bases from V and 5 bases from J, the junction contained 7 bases not matched to a gene. The CDR3 sequence is CSASGTGGHEQYF. The CDR3 DNA reads as TGCAGCGCTTCCGGGACAGGGGGACACGAGCAGTACTTC.

This clone was counted a single time. This chain uses TRBV4-2 with TRBJ2-1, with 7 nucleotides matching TRBD2. After removal of 4 bases from V and 9 bases from J, the junction contained 9 bases not matched to a gene. CDR3 length: 14 amino acids. Germline CDR1 LGHNA, CDR2 YNFKEQ. For the CDR3, the DNA is TGTGCCAGCAGCCCGGCGCCATGGGGGGGTGAGCAGTTCTTC. Translating gives CASSPAPWGGEQFF.

The V call is TRBV2, the J call TRBJ1-2; tentative D call: TRBD1 (6 bases). CDR1 SNHLY and CDR2 FYNNEI come from the germline V gene. The CDR3 is made up of 13 amino acids. The V gene lost 6 bases and the J gene lost 7 bases, with 15 bases spanning the gap. The CDR3 DNA reads TGTGCCAGCAGCGAAACAGGGTTGGGTGGCTACACCTTC. This sequence encodes CASSETGLGGYTF.

This chain uses TRBV9 with TRBJ2-5, with TRBD1 as a possible D gene (6 bases). The CDR3 has 15 amino acids. Germline V CDR1 and CDR2: SGDLS, YYNGEE. Trimming took off 0 bases at V and 5 bases at J, with 14 bases between the two ends. CDR3 bases: TGTGCCAGCAGCGTAGCTCCACAGGGCCGCGAGACCCAGTACTTC. It is translated as CASSVAPQGRETQYF.

The rearrangement uses TRBV10-3 and TRBJ2-1; D is unresolved. Germline V CDR1 and CDR2: ENHRY, SYGVKD. V dropped 3 bases and J dropped 0 bases, with 9 bases sitting between them. The CDR3 is 15 amino acids. CDR3 DNA: TGTGCCATCAGTGATGCATCGAGCTCCTACAATGAGCAGTTCTTC. Protein: CAISDASSSYNEQFF.

At least ten counts were recorded for this clone. V usage is TRBV19 and J usage is TRBJ2-1; the D gene is possibly TRBD1 (6 bases). Trimming removed 4 bases at V and 7 bases at J, with 14 bases between. CDR3 size: 14 residues. In germline, CDR1 is LNHDA, CDR2 SQIVND (reference sequence). The CDR3 loop is CASSTGAWANEQFF. DNA of the CDR3: TGTGCCAGTAGTACAGGGGCATGGGCAAATGAGCAGTTCTTC.

This chain links TRBV4-1 with TRBJ2-3, with D perhaps TRBD2 (5 bases). The germline V gene has CDR1 MGHRA and CDR2 YSYEKL. The CDR3 is made up of 16 amino acids. V lost 4 bases to trimming and J lost 3 bases, with 17 bases between them. The chain's CDR3 is CASSLQRAGGTDTQYF. CDR3 DNA sequence: TGCGCCAGCAGCCTCCAAAGGGCAGGCGGGACAGATACGCAGTATTTT.